A selection of T cell receptor beta chains follows, all from one sample in a study of cytomegalovirus exposure and HLA in healthy donors. Produced via immunoSEQ multiplex PCR; TCRdb's table is partial and in-frame only. The data hold about 130,000 clones, with approximately 84% observed a single time. The source material was PBMCs. These receptors came from a man between 18 and 35 years old in good health and CMV-seropositive. CDR3s include the opening cysteine and the closing phenylalanine or tryptophan. The D gene is left open where the match is weak. The size field is filled for only some rows; it gives once, few, many or a size class.

clone size: -; D gene: TRBD2; J gene: TRBJ2-3; V gene: TRBV5-8; CDR3 DNA: TGTGCCAGCCCTACCGGACTAGCGGGGGGGGATAGCACAGATACGCAGTATTTT; CDR3 protein: CASPTGLAGGDSTDTQYF
clone size: -; D gene: -; J gene: TRBJ2-5; V gene: TRBV20-1; CDR3 DNA: TGCAGTGCCGGAGGGGTGGAGACCCAGTACTTC; CDR3 protein: CSAGGVETQYF
clone size: -; D gene: -; J gene: TRBJ1-1; V gene: TRBV5-1; CDR3 DNA: TGCGCCAGCAGCCCCCGCCCCGGGACTGAAGCTTTCTTT; CDR3 protein: CASSPRPGTEAFF
clone size: -; D gene: TRBD2; J gene: TRBJ2-5; V gene: TRBV11-3; CDR3 DNA: TGTGCCAGCAGCCCGGGGGGGAGAGAGACCCAGTACTTC; CDR3 protein: CASSPGGRETQYF
clone size: -; D gene: -; J gene: TRBJ1-1; V gene: TRBV6-5; CDR3 DNA: TGTGCCAGCAGGGTCGGAGGAGAAGCTTTCTTT; CDR3 protein: CASRVGGEAFF
clone size: -; D gene: -; J gene: TRBJ1-2; V gene: TRBV19; CDR3 DNA: TGTGCCAGTAGTATGTCCCAGGCGTCTGGCTACACCTTC; CDR3 protein: CASSMSQASGYTF
clone size: -; D gene: TRBD1; J gene: TRBJ2-1; V gene: TRBV27; CDR3 DNA: TGTGCCAGCAGTTTTCGACAGGGGCGGTCCTACAATGAGCAGTTCTTC; CDR3 protein: CASSFRQGRSYNEQFF
clone size: -; D gene: -; J gene: TRBJ1-2; V gene: TRBV25-1; CDR3 DNA: TGTGCCAGCAGTGACCCCCGCGGGGTGGGGTTGGGTGGCTACACCTTC; CDR3 protein: CASSDPRGVGLGGYTF
clone size: few; D gene: TRBD2; J gene: TRBJ2-3; V gene: TRBV6-4; CDR3 DNA: TGTGCCAGCAGTGACTCGACTAGCGGGGGGGCAGATACGCAGTATTTT; CDR3 protein: CASSDSTSGGADTQYF
clone size: -; D gene: -; J gene: TRBJ2-7; V gene: TRBV27; CDR3 DNA: TGTGCCAGCAGTTTAATGGACTCTTCCGACTACGAGCAGTACTTC; CDR3 protein: CASSLMDSSDYEQYF
clone size: few; D gene: -; J gene: TRBJ1-2; V gene: TRBV7-9; CDR3 DNA: TGTGCCAGCAGCCCGTCGGTCCGAACTGTAGGCTACACCTTC; CDR3 protein: CASSPSVRTVGYTF
clone size: -; D gene: -; J gene: TRBJ1-5; V gene: TRBV4-3; CDR3 DNA: TGCGCCAGCAGCCAAAGGTGGGAGGCAAATCAGCCCCAGCATTTT; CDR3 protein: CASSQRWEANQPQHF
clone size: -; D gene: -; J gene: TRBJ1-5; V gene: TRBV7-8; CDR3 DNA: TGTGCCAGCAGCTTAGACATGACCTTGGGGGCGGATCAGCCCCAGCATTTT; CDR3 protein: CASSLDMTLGADQPQHF
clone size: once; D gene: -; J gene: TRBJ1-3; V gene: TRBV30; CDR3 DNA: TGTGCCTGGAGCATTCCACCCCCAGTATCTGGAAACACCATATATTTT; CDR3 protein: CAWSIPPPVSGNTIYF
clone size: -; D gene: -; J gene: TRBJ1-1; V gene: TRBV18; CDR3 DNA: TGTGCCAGCTCACCGGTTGTAGGGAGTACTGAAGCTTTCTTT; CDR3 protein: CASSPVVGSTEAFF
clone size: -; D gene: -; J gene: TRBJ1-1; V gene: TRBV19; CDR3 DNA: TGTGCCACCTACGAAAGGGGCGGAATGAACACTGAAGCTTTCTTT; CDR3 protein: CATYERGGMNTEAFF
clone size: -; D gene: -; J gene: TRBJ1-2; V gene: TRBV6-5; CDR3 DNA: TGTGCCAGCAGTTACTTTAAGAGGGCAGACGTATATGGCTACACCTTC; CDR3 protein: CASSYFKRADVYGYTF
clone size: -; D gene: -; J gene: TRBJ1-1; V gene: TRBV4-2; CDR3 DNA: TGTACCAGCAGCCAAGGTCTAGGGAACACTGAAGCTTTCTTT; CDR3 protein: CTSSQGLGNTEAFF
clone size: -; D gene: -; J gene: TRBJ1-2; V gene: TRBV7-9; CDR3 DNA: TGTGCCAGCAGCTTAGTTGGTGCAGAACGATGGGGCTACACCTTC; CDR3 protein: CASSLVGAERWGYTF
clone size: -; D gene: -; J gene: TRBJ1-1; V gene: TRBV19; CDR3 DNA: TGTGCCAGTAGTATATCAGCAGGGCCGTATGAAGCTTTCTTT; CDR3 protein: CASSISAGPYEAFF
clone size: few; D gene: -; J gene: TRBJ2-7; V gene: TRBV4-1; CDR3 DNA: TGCGCCAGCAGCCAAGAGTACCAGGGAGGTCGCGAGCAGTACTTC; CDR3 protein: CASSQEYQGGREQYF
clone size: -; D gene: TRBD1; J gene: TRBJ1-6; V gene: TRBV9; CDR3 DNA: TGTGCCAGCAGCGCCTCGGACAGGGGGGATGATTCACCCCTCCACTTT; CDR3 protein: CASSASDRGDDSPLHF
clone size: -; D gene: TRBD2; J gene: TRBJ2-5; V gene: TRBV11-3; CDR3 DNA: TGTGCCAGCAGCCCGGGACTAGCGGGCCCCGAAGAGACCCAGTACTTC; CDR3 protein: CASSPGLAGPEETQYF
clone size: -; D gene: -; J gene: TRBJ2-7; V gene: TRBV12-5; CDR3 DNA: TGTGCTAGTGGTTTGGACCTAGAAGATTCCTACGAGCAGTACTTC; CDR3 protein: CASGLDLEDSYEQYF
clone size: -; D gene: TRBD1; J gene: TRBJ2-1; V gene: TRBV5-1; CDR3 DNA: TGCGCCAGTAGCTTAATTCCGGGACAGGGTTTCGATGAGCAGTTCTTC; CDR3 protein: CASSLIPGQGFDEQFF
clone size: -; D gene: -; J gene: TRBJ1-5; V gene: TRBV6-1; CDR3 DNA: TGTGCCAGCAGTGAATCAACGAGCGGGACCCCCCAGCATTTT; CDR3 protein: CASSESTSGTPQHF
clone size: -; D gene: TRBD1; J gene: TRBJ1-5; V gene: TRBV19; CDR3 DNA: TGTGCCAGTAGTACTCCTGGGACAGCCCTATGGCAGCCCCAGCATTTT; CDR3 protein: CASSTPGTALWQPQHF
clone size: -; D gene: -; J gene: TRBJ1-4; V gene: TRBV11-2; CDR3 DNA: TGTGCTAGCAGCGTGGGGCGGTGGGATGAAAAACTGTTTTTT; CDR3 protein: CASSVGRWDEKLFF
clone size: many; D gene: -; J gene: TRBJ1-1; V gene: TRBV6-5; CDR3 DNA: TGTGCCAGCAGTTACGACAGTATGAACACTGAAGCTTTCTTT; CDR3 protein: CASSYDSMNTEAFF
clone size: -; D gene: -; J gene: TRBJ1-1; V gene: TRBV6-5; CDR3 DNA: TGTGCCAGCAGTTACTCGAGGACGGGAGAAGCTTTCTTT; CDR3 protein: CASSYSRTGEAFF
clone size: -; D gene: TRBD1; J gene: TRBJ1-1; V gene: TRBV15; CDR3 DNA: TGTGCCACCAGCGCCCATGACAGGGGGCCGTTTACTGAAGCTTTCTTT; CDR3 protein: CATSAHDRGPFTEAFF
clone size: -; D gene: -; J gene: TRBJ1-1; V gene: TRBV7-2; CDR3 DNA: TGTGCCAGCAGCTTGCAGGTGAACACTGAAGCTTTCTTT; CDR3 protein: CASSLQVNTEAFF
clone size: once; D gene: -; J gene: TRBJ2-3; V gene: TRBV4-3; CDR3 DNA: TGCGCCAGCAGCCAAGATTCTTTTAGCACAGATACGCAGTATTTT; CDR3 protein: CASSQDSFSTDTQYF
clone size: -; D gene: TRBD1; J gene: TRBJ1-3; V gene: TRBV6-5; CDR3 DNA: TGTGCCAGCAGTTACTACAGGGGAGGCTCTGGAAACACCATATATTTT; CDR3 protein: CASSYYRGGSGNTIYF
clone size: -; D gene: TRBD2; J gene: TRBJ2-5; V gene: TRBV19; CDR3 DNA: TGTGCCAGTAGTATTACTAGCGGACGCCAAGAGACCCAGTACTTC; CDR3 protein: CASSITSGRQETQYF
clone size: -; D gene: -; J gene: TRBJ1-1; V gene: TRBV4-2; CDR3 DNA: TGTGCCAGCAGCCAAGATCCAGGAACGAACACTGAAGCTTTCTTT; CDR3 protein: CASSQDPGTNTEAFF
clone size: few; D gene: -; J gene: TRBJ2-5; V gene: TRBV6-5; CDR3 DNA: TGTGCCAGCAGTTACTCGGGTGCCTCCAGGCAAGAGACCCAGTACTTC; CDR3 protein: CASSYSGASRQETQYF
clone size: -; D gene: -; J gene: TRBJ1-2; V gene: TRBV7-9; CDR3 DNA: TGTGCCAGCAGCTTAGTGCAGAACTATGGCTACACCTTC; CDR3 protein: CASSLVQNYGYTF
clone size: -; D gene: -; J gene: TRBJ2-6; V gene: TRBV6-5; CDR3 DNA: TGTGCCAGCAGTTACGTAGTTACTGGGGCCAACGTCCTGACTTTC; CDR3 protein: CASSYVVTGANVLTF
clone size: -; D gene: TRBD1; J gene: TRBJ1-5; V gene: TRBV5-1; CDR3 DNA: TGCGCCAGCAGCCCCGGGACAGTAAATCAGCCCCAGCATTTT; CDR3 protein: CASSPGTVNQPQHF
clone size: -; D gene: TRBD2; J gene: TRBJ2-5; V gene: TRBV7-8; CDR3 DNA: TGTGCCAGCAGCTTAGCGGGGGGACTAGCGGGGGGAAAGACCCAGTACTTC; CDR3 protein: CASSLAGGLAGGKTQYF
clone size: few; D gene: -; J gene: TRBJ2-1; V gene: TRBV21-1; CDR3 DNA: TGTGCCAGCAGCAAAGGAACAGACAATGAGCAGTTCTTC; CDR3 protein: CASSKGTDNEQFF